These T cell receptor beta chains were read from a single sample in a study of cytomegalovirus exposure and HLA in healthy donors. Sequenced by immunoSEQ multiplex PCR; TCRdb stores in-frame clones only, minus some. The data hold some 190,000 clones, with around 76% observed a single time. Sequencing was carried out using PBMCs. The receptor set was obtained from a young woman in good health and CMV-seropositive. The CDR3 runs from the conserved cysteine through the conserved F or W. The D gene is left open where the match is weak. Size values are once, few and many counts, or a class for expanded clones, and some rows have none.

d_call j_call v_call clone_size cdr3_nt cdr3_aa
. TRBJ2-2 TRBV4-1 . TGCGCCAGCAGCCGGACAGAGAACACCGGGGAGCTGTTTTTT CASSRTENTGELFF
. TRBJ2-3 TRBV2 once TGTGCCAGCAGTGAAACAGGTGGGGATACGCAGTATTTT CASSETGGDTQYF
. TRBJ1-3 TRBV2 few TGTGCCAGCAGTGAACAGGGGAGCCGAAACACCATATATTTT CASSEQGSRNTIYF
TRBD2 TRBJ2-3 TRBV14 . TGTGCCAGCAGCCAAGCGGGACTAGCGGGATCTGGTACGCAGTATTTT CASSQAGLAGSGTQYF
TRBD1 TRBJ2-2 TRBV11-2 . TGTGCCAGCAGCCGGGACAGGAACACCGGGGAGCTGTTTTTT CASSRDRNTGELFF
TRBD1 TRBJ1-5 TRBV7-9 few TGTGCCAGCAGTCCTTTGACAGGGGGGAATCAGCCCCAGCATTTT CASSPLTGGNQPQHF
. TRBJ1-4 TRBV4-3 . TGCGCCAGCAGCCATCGGCAGGGGCAAGAAAAACTGTTTTTT CASSHRQGQEKLFF
TRBD2 TRBJ2-3 TRBV10-3 . TGTGCCACCACCCCCTCTCGGGGGGTCGATACGCAGTATTTT CATTPSRGVDTQYF
TRBD2 TRBJ2-5 TRBV13 . TGTGCCAGCAGCTTGGGCGGGGGAAACCAAGAGACCCAGTACTTC CASSLGGGNQETQYF
. TRBJ2-1 TRBV4-1 . TGCGCCAGCAGCCAAGATAGGGGATATGAGCAGTTCTTC CASSQDRGYEQFF
. TRBJ2-3 TRBV19 few TGTGCCAGTAGTCCCACAGGGTTCACAGATACGCAGTATTTT CASSPTGFTDTQYF
. TRBJ2-4 TRBV6-5 few TGTGCCAGCAAAGAGGTTGCCAAAAACATTCAGTACTTC CASKEVAKNIQYF
TRBD1 TRBJ2-3 TRBV7-9 . TGTGCCAGCAGCCAGACAGGGGGCAGCACAGATACGCAGTATTTT CASSQTGGSTDTQYF
. TRBJ1-2 TRBV7-9 few TGTGCCAGCAGCTCAGGGATGGGGTATGGCTACACCTTC CASSSGMGYGYTF
TRBD2 TRBJ2-1 TRBV4-2 . TGTGCCAGCAGCCAATACACCGGGACTAACAATGAGCAGTTCTTC CASSQYTGTNNEQFF
. TRBJ2-7 TRBV7-2 . TGTGCCAGCAGCACACCCACCGCCTACGAGCAGTACTTC CASSTPTAYEQYF
. TRBJ2-2 TRBV9 . TGTGCCAGCAGCGTGTCTAGCGCCACCGGGGAGCTGTTTTTT CASSVSSATGELFF
TRBD1 TRBJ2-7 TRBV10-3 few TGTGCCATCGCACAGGGGACCTACTACGAGCAGTACTTC CAIAQGTYYEQYF
TRBD2 TRBJ2-3 TRBV9 . TGTGCCAGCAGCGTAGACCCCCTTACTAGCGGGGGGCTGCCGGGGGATACGCAGTATTTT CASSVDPLTSGGLPGDTQYF
TRBD1 TRBJ2-1 TRBV5-1 . TGCGCCAGCAGCTTTTCGCCGGGACAGTACAATGAGCAGTTCTTC CASSFSPGQYNEQFF
TRBD1 TRBJ2-1 TRBV7-2 once TGTGCCAGCAGCCCCGGACAGGGTTTTTCCAATGAGCAGTTCTTC CASSPGQGFSNEQFF
. TRBJ1-5 TRBV21-1 . TGTGCCAGCACCCCCGGTAGGGGCCCCTATAGCAATCAGCCCCAGCATTTT CASTPGRGPYSNQPQHF
TRBD2 TRBJ2-7 TRBV9 . TGTGCCAGCAGCGTGGCGGGGGTGGACACCTACGAGCAGTACTTC CASSVAGVDTYEQYF
TRBD1 TRBJ2-5 TRBV5-1 . TGCGCCAGCAGACTGACAGGGGGCGAGGAGACCCAGTACTTC CASRLTGGEETQYF
TRBD1 TRBJ1-2 TRBV19 few TGTGCCAGTAGTATAGGGCTCCGACAGGGGGTCGTTGGCTACACCTTC CASSIGLRQGVVGYTF
. TRBJ1-2 TRBV16 . TGTGCCAGCAGCCAATCAGGGGACACCCGGTATGACTACACCTTC CASSQSGDTRYDYTF
TRBD2 TRBJ2-5 TRBV2 . TGTGCCAGCAGTGAAGTTGCGGGAGGAAGGTCCCAGTACTTC CASSEVAGGRSQYF
TRBD1 TRBJ2-7 TRBV28 . TGTGCCAGCAGCCGGCAACAGGGGAGAGTCTACGAGCAGTACTTC CASSRQQGRVYEQYF
TRBD1 TRBJ2-5 TRBV14 few TGTGCCAGCAGCCCTACGACAGGGGCCCAAGAGACCCAGTACTTC CASSPTTGAQETQYF